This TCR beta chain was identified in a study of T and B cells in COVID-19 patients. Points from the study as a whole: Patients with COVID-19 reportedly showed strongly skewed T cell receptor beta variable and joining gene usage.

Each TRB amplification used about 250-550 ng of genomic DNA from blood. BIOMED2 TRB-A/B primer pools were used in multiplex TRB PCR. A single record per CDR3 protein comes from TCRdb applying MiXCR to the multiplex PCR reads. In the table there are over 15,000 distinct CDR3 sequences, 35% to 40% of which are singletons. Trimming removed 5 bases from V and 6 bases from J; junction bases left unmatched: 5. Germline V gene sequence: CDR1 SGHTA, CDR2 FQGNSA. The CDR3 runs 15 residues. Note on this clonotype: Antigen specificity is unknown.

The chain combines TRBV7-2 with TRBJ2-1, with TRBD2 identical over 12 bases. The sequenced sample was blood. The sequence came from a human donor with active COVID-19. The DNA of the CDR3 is TGTGCCAGCAGCATCCCTAGCGGGGGGGCCAATGAGCAGTTCTTC. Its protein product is CASSIPSGGANEQFF. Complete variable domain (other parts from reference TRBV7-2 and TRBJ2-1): GAGVSQSPSNKVTEKGKDVELRCDPISGHTALYWYRQSLGQGLEFLIYFQGNSAPDKSGLPSDRFSAERTGGSVSTLTIQRTQQEDSAVYLCASSIPSGGANEQFFGPGTRLTVL.